These T cell receptor beta chains were read from a single sample in a study of blood T cell repertoires in COVID-19. The method was immunoSEQ multiplex PCR; TCRdb's version includes in-frame clones alone and lacks a portion of them. This repertoire shows fewer than 350,000 clones, approximately 85% found once; its top ten account for around 6.9%. The specimen was peripheral blood. Receptor source: a human donor in a cohort sampled during active COVID-19. The CDR3 runs from the conserved cysteine through the conserved F or W. Fields, in order: D gene, clone size, J gene, V gene, CDR3 length, CDR3 protein, CDR3 DNA. The D gene is left open where the match is weak. Clone size is stated in some rows and not others, as once, few, many or a class when expanded.

TRBD1 | - | TRBJ2-2 | TRBV18 | 15 | CASSPRDSNTGELFF | TGTGCCAGCTCACCACGGGACAGCAACACCGGGGAGCTGTTTTTT
- | - | TRBJ1-5 | TRBV12-3/TRBV12-4 | 12 | CASSQGSQPQHF | TGTGCCAGCAGCCAGGGGTCTCAGCCCCAGCATTTT
- | - | TRBJ1-2 | TRBV28 | 13 | CASSFQDGYGYTF | TGTGCCAGCAGTTTTCAGGATGGGTATGGCTACACCTTC
- | - | TRBJ1-6 | TRBV25-1 | 15 | CASSEFRGTHSPLHF | TGTGCCAGCAGTGAATTTCGGGGGACGCATTCACCCCTCCACTTT
TRBD1 | - | TRBJ1-1 | TRBV30 | 14 | CAWRPQGLNTEAFF | TGTGCCTGGAGGCCACAGGGGCTTAACACTGAAGCTTTCTTT
- | once | TRBJ1-3 | TRBV10-2 | 16 | CASSDSGLLGGNTIYF | TGCGCCAGCAGTGATTCAGGCCTTTTAGGAGGAAACACCATATATTTT
TRBD2 | - | TRBJ2-7 | TRBV3-1/TRBV3-2 | 18 | CASSQAGSRLAGGYEQYF | TGTGCCAGCAGCCAAGCGGGTTCCAGACTAGCGGGGGGCTACGAGCAGTACTTC
- | few | TRBJ1-3 | TRBV3-1/TRBV3-2 | 16 | CASSQARTLSGNTIYF | TGTGCCAGCAGCCAAGCTCGGACACTCTCTGGAAACACCATATATTTT
- | - | TRBJ2-3 | TRBV24-1 | 14 | CAPWAGGRTDTQYF | TGTGCCCCCTGGGCCGGGGGACGCACAGATACGCAGTATTTT
TRBD2 | few | TRBJ2-3 | TRBV4-1 | 20 | CASSQDRLAGGLLVPDTQYF | TGCGCCAGCAGCCAAGATCGACTAGCGGGGGGGCTCTTGGTCCCAGATACGCAGTATTTT
TRBD2 | - | TRBJ2-5 | TRBV2 | 14 | CASSPRTSDPTQYF | TGTGCCAGCAGCCCCAGGACTAGCGACCCGACCCAGTACTTC
TRBD1 | - | TRBJ1-5 | TRBV4-1 | 19 | CASSHVVTGGDYSNQPQHF | TGCGCCAGCAGCCATGTCGTCACAGGGGGAGACTATAGCAATCAGCCCCAGCATTTT
TRBD1 | - | TRBJ1-5 | TRBV3-1/TRBV3-2 | 14 | CASSRTGDSQPQHF | TGTGCCAGCAGCCGGACAGGGGATTCTCAGCCCCAGCATTTT
- | few | TRBJ2-3 | TRBV11-2 | 15 | CASSSPRLSTDTQYF | TGTGCCAGCAGCTCCCCTCGACTGAGCACAGATACGCAGTATTTT
TRBD1 | - | TRBJ1-5 | TRBV9 | 13 | CASSVGQGQPQHF | TGTGCCAGCAGCGTGGGACAGGGTCAGCCCCAGCATTTT
- | - | TRBJ1-5 | TRBV6-5 | 14 | CASSYRQGNQPQHF | TGTGCCAGCAGTTACAGACAGGGCAATCAGCCCCAGCATTTT
TRBD2 | - | TRBJ2-3 | TRBV19 | 16 | CASSILPSGGTDTQYF | TGTGCCAGTAGTATTCTCCCAAGCGGGGGCACAGATACGCAGTATTTT